A selection of T cell receptor beta chains follows, all from one sample in a study of control samples from healthy donors and cancer patients. Profiled with immunoSEQ multiplex PCR; TCRdb holds only in-frame clones, not every one. The table records 79,000 or so clones, about 89% of them present only once. Sequencing was carried out using PBMCs. These TCRs come from a woman aged 45 to 65 with colorectal cancer. The CDR3 runs from the conserved cysteine through the conserved F or W. Each record gives: V gene, D gene, CDR3 protein. A D gene is named only where the DNA matches it firmly.

V gene: TRBV19
D gene: .
CDR3 protein: CASSSTGMETQYF

V gene: TRBV30
D gene: TRBD1
CDR3 protein: CAWSRGQIDNQPQHF

V gene: TRBV30
D gene: TRBD2
CDR3 protein: CASRLAGANNEQFF

V gene: TRBV6-5
D gene: .
CDR3 protein: CATWAQPNQPQHF

V gene: TRBV2
D gene: .
CDR3 protein: CASSDSGEQFF

V gene: TRBV24-1
D gene: .
CDR3 protein: CATSGADQIEKLFF

V gene: TRBV4-3
D gene: .
CDR3 protein: CASSQGGGYTEAFF

V gene: TRBV24-1
D gene: TRBD1
CDR3 protein: CATSDIPGQARSDTQYF

V gene: TRBV11-1
D gene: .
CDR3 protein: CASSLNRGPVQETQYF

V gene: TRBV4-1
D gene: .
CDR3 protein: CASSQVGGTGELFF